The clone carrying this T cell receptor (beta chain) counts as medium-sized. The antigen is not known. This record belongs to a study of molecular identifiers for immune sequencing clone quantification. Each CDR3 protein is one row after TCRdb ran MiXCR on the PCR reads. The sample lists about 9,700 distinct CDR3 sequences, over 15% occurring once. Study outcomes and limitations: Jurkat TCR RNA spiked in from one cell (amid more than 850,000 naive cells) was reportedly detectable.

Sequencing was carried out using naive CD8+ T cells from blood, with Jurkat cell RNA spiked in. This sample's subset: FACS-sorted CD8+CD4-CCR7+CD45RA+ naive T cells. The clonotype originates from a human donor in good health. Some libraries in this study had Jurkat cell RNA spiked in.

The CDR3 region is CASSLSRAPNYGYTF. The CDR3, as DNA: TGTGCCAGCAGCCTAAGTAGGGCACCGAACTATGGCTACACCTTC. This chain links TRBV9 with TRBJ1-2, with unresolved D. The CDR3 sequence is 15 residues long. Germline CDR1 and CDR2: SGDLS and YYNGEE. Trimming stripped 4 bases from V and 2 bases from J, with 15 bases between.